This section outlines one TCR beta chain sequence together with its context. This sample was included in a study of shared clonotypes between healthy human individuals. The wider study: Ranging from 18 to 49 in age, donors were a couple of women and three men.

Each PCR replicate from the sorted subsets contained about 200 ng DNA, which is tens of thousands of T cell genomes. Repertoires were generated with immunoSEQ multiplex PCR, while TCRdb's copy carries only in-frame clones and drops some. The sample lists 2 million to 2.5 million clones, 85% to 95% seen once, with 0.1% to 0.15% in the top ten. Germline V gene lookup returns CDR1 SEHNR and CDR2 FQNEAQ (reference sequence). V lost 1 base and J 0 bases, leaving 12 bases between the germline ends. There are 16 residues in the CDR3. The gene calls are TRBV7-9 and TRBJ1-1; possibly TRBD1 for D (5 bases). The sample consisted of naive CD4+ T cells sorted from blood. The sample's subset: CD45RA+ positively selected. The receptor was derived from a man aged 18 to 30 in good health. Here the CDR3 DNA reads TGTGCCAGCAGCTTAGAAGGGGCCCTCATGAACACTGAAGCTTTCTTT. This gives the protein CASSLEGALMNTEAFF.